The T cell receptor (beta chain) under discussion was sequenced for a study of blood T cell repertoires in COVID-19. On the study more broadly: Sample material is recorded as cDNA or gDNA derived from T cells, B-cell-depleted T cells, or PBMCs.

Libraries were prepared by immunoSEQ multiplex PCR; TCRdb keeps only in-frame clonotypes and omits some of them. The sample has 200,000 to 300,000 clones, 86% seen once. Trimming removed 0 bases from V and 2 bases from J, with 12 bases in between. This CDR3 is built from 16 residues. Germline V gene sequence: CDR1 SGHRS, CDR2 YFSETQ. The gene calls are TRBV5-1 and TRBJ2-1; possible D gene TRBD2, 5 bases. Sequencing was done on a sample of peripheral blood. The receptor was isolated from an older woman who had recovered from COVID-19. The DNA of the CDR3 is TGCGCCAGCAGCTTGGCCGCTTTGCGGGCCTACAATGAGCAGTTCTTC. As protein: CASSLAALRAYNEQFF.